Below, 15 T cell receptor beta chains from the same sample are listed, as sequenced in a study of T-cell memory formation after mild COVID-19 (dated by TCRdb to about 2021). The library relied on 5' RACE. This sample was sequenced with an Illumina NovaSeq 6000. TCRdb handled the public reads itself, with Q25 trimming in fastp and clone calling in MiXCR, and kept productive beta chains. Every distinct CDR3 protein forms one entry, paired with its most common genes and DNA. This sample gives about 200,000 distinct CDR3 sequences in total; over 9% of them show up just once. In total, the top ten clones hold roughly 3.5% of the sample. The sequenced material came from PBMCs or a T cell subset sorted from them (not recorded which). The receptors here all came from a man younger than 35 who had mild COVID-19 (a few samples of this study predate the infection). The sample titles of this study are shuffled in the database, so cell type and time point are left out; the donor was told from shared clones.

The J gene is TRBJ2-3, the V gene TRBV24-1; 9 nucleotides line up with TRBD1. The V segment lost 5 bases and the J segment 5 bases; nucleotides outside the gene matches: 10. Germline V lookup: CDR1 KGHDR, CDR2 SFDVKD. The length of the CDR3 is 16 residues. Here the CDR3 reads CATSGAPGQGRDTQYF. CDR3 DNA sequence: TGTGCCACCAGTGGGGCACCGGGACAGGGACGAGATACGCAGTATTTT.

This clonotype was counted only a few times. This chain connects TRBV5-4 to TRBJ1-1, with 7 bases aligning to TRBD1. Losses at the gene ends were 4 bases for V and 0 bases for J; bases not matched to a gene: 3. The CDR3 runs 14 residues. In germline, CDR1 is SGHNT, CDR2 YYREEE (reference sequence). Here the CDR3 reads CASSLQGVNTEAFF. CDR3 nucleotide sequence: TGTGCCAGCAGCCTGCAGGGGGTGAACACTGAAGCTTTCTTT. Together with reference TRBV5-4 and TRBJ1-1, the CDR3 gives the full variable domain: ETGVTQSPTHLIKTRGQQVTLRCSSQSGHNTVSWYQQALGQGPQFIFQYYREEENGRGNFPPRFSGLQFPNYSSELNVNALELDDSALYLCASSLQGVNTEAFFGQGTRLTVV.

This clonotype was picked up a small number of times. The chain recombines TRBV12-3 or TRBV12-4 with TRBJ2-3, with 12 bases matching TRBD2. J was trimmed by 6 bases and V by 4 bases; bases with no gene match: 8. This CDR3 has 16 residues. The CDR3 nucleotides are TGTGCCAGCAGTTCCTCACTAGCGGGGGGCCTGGATACGCAGTATTTT. This encodes CASSSSLAGGLDTQYF.

The chain links TRBV7-2 to TRBJ1-2; 8 bases agree with TRBD1. V dropped 5 bases and J dropped 6; count of bases not matched to a gene: 8. Looked up from germline, CDR1 is SGHTA and CDR2 is FQGNSA. This CDR3 contains 14 residues. CDR3 DNA: TGTGCCAGCAGCGCCAGGACAGGGCGGGATGGCTACACCTTC. Translating gives CASSARTGRDGYTF.

There are many counts of this clonotype. The chain carries TRBV18 and TRBJ2-5; unclear D gene. CDR3 size: 14 residues. The germline V gene encodes CDR1 KGHSH and CDR2 LQKENI. Trimming cost V 3 bases and J 5 bases, with 13 bases left between them. As DNA, the CDR3 is TGTGCCAGCTCACCTCTGGCACGCGAGGAGACCCAGTACTTC. Protein sequence: CASSPLAREETQYF.

The gene calls are TRBV2 and TRBJ1-4; D remains unclear. Trimming stripped 2 bases from V and 5 bases from J, with 9 bases between. The CDR3 has 14 amino acids. The germline CDR1 and CDR2 sequences are SNHLY and FYNNEI. CDR3 residues: CASSENHRNEKLFF. Here the CDR3 DNA reads TGTGCCAGCAGTGAAAACCATCGAAATGAAAAACTGTTTTTT.

The chain has TRBV25-1 and TRBJ2-7; TRBD1 might be the D (5 bases). Germline CDR1 and CDR2: MGHDK and SYGVNS. V lost 3 bases, J lost 5 bases, and 11 bases lay in between. The CDR3 sequence is 13 residues long. CDR3 residues: CASSDRERDEQYF. For the CDR3, the DNA is TGTGCCAGCAGTGACAGGGAACGGGACGAGCAGTACTTC.

This clonotype has a handful of counts. The CDR3 reads CASSLEGDHEQYV. The CDR3 nucleotides read TGCGCCAGCAGCTTGGAAGGGGACCACGAGCAGTACGTC. J is TRBJ2-7 and V is TRBV5-1; possibly TRBD1 or TRBD2 for D (5 bases each). This CDR3 comprises 13 residues. The germline V gene encodes CDR1 SGHRS and CDR2 YFSETQ. Trimming took off 0 bases at V and 5 bases at J, with 9 bases between the two ends.

There are many counts of this clonotype. The genes are TRBV5-1 and TRBJ2-7; the D gene could be TRBD1 or TRBD2 (5 bases each). V shed 4 bases and J shed 8 bases, with 10 bases lying between them. The CDR3 runs 11 residues. CDR1 is SGHRS and CDR2 is YFSETQ in the germline V gene. The CDR3 reads CASSAGTKQYF. Written as DNA, the CDR3 is TGCGCCAGCAGCGCCGGGACGAAGCAGTACTTC.

This clonotype was seen at least ten times. The V and J genes are TRBV5-1 and TRBJ2-3; 7 bases are a match to TRBD1. This CDR3 region has 15 residues. V lost 7 bases to trimming and J lost 2 bases; unmatched junction nucleotides: 10. Germline V gene sequence: CDR1 SGHRS, CDR2 YFSETQ. CDR3 in DNA: TGCGCCAGCGAGACAACAGGGGTTATCACAGATACGCAGTATTTT. Protein: CASETTGVITDTQYF. The entire variable domain, with the rest obtained from reference TRBV5-1 and TRBJ2-3, is as follows: KAGVTQTPRYLIKTRGQQVTLSCSPISGHRSVSWYQQTPGQGLQFLFEYFSETQRNKGNFPGRFSGRQFSNSRSEMNVSTLELGDSALYLCASETTGVITDTQYFGPGTRLTVL.

J is TRBJ2-7 and V is TRBV29-1; the match to TRBD1 covers 11 bases. This CDR3 comprises 16 residues. CDR1 and CDR2 (germline): SQVTM, ANQGSEA. With 6 bases clipped from V and 3 bases from J, the junction kept 13 bases outside the gene matches. CDR3 sequence reads: CSVSSLPGQGDYEQYF. CDR3 DNA sequence: TGCAGCGTCTCCTCTTTACCGGGACAGGGGGACTACGAGCAGTACTTC.

This clonotype appeared a few times. This chain uses TRBV7-3 with TRBJ1-2, with D tentatively TRBD1 (6 bases). Trimming shortened V by 3 bases and J by 8 bases, and 13 bases separated the two germline ends. The CDR3 contains 13 residues. CDR1 and CDR2 (germline): SGHTA, FQGTGA. In DNA form, the CDR3 reads TGTGCCAGCAGCTTGGGGGCGAGTGGGGGCTACACCTTC. It yields the protein CASSLGASGGYTF.

The chain joins TRBV18 to TRBJ2-7; D gene uncertain. Trimming cost V 6 bases and J 3 bases, with 9 bases left between them. CDR1 and CDR2 (germline): KGHSH, LQKENI. The CDR3 spans 12 residues. The CDR3 is CASSKNDYEQYV. The CDR3 nucleotides are TGTGCCAGCTCCAAAAACGACTACGAGCAGTACGTC.

This chain uses TRBV29-1 with TRBJ1-1; D unclear. The germline V gene has CDR1 SQVTM and CDR2 ANQGSEA. There are 13 residues in the CDR3. V was cut by 6 bases and J by 7 bases, with 18 bases left in between. The CDR3 spells CSVGRPAGGEAFF. CDR3 DNA: TGCAGCGTCGGACGTCCGGCAGGAGGTGAAGCTTTCTTT.

This clonotype was picked up many times. In DNA form, the CDR3 reads TGTGCCAGTAGTATTAAAGGGACAGGTTTGTATCAGCCCCAGCATTTT. As protein: CASSIKGTGLYQPQHF. The genes are TRBV19 and TRBJ1-5; 8 nucleotides agree with TRBD1. Trimming cost V 3 bases and J 5 bases; bases outside gene matches: 9. Germline values: CDR1 LNHDA, CDR2 SQIVND (reference sequence). The CDR3 length is 16 residues.